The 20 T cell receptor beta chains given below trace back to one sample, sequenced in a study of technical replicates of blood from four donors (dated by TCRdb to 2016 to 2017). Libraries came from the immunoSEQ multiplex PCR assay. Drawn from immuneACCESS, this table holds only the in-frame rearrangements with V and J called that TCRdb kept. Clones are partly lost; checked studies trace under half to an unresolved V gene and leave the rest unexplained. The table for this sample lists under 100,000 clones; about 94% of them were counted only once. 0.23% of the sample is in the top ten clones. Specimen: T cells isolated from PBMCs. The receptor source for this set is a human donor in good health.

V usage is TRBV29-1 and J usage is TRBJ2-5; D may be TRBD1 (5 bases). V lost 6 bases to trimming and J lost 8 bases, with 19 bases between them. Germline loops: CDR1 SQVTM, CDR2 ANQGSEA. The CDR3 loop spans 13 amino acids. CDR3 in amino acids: CSVMTQGETTQYF. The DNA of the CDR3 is TGCAGCGTAATGACCCAAGGGGAAACAACCCAGTACTTC.

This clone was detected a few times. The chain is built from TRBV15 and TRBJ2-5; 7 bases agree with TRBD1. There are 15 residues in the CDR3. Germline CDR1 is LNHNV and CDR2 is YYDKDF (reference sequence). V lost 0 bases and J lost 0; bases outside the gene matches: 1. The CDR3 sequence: CATSREGQYQETQYF. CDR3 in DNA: TGTGCCACCAGCAGAGAGGGACAGTACCAAGAGACCCAGTACTTC.

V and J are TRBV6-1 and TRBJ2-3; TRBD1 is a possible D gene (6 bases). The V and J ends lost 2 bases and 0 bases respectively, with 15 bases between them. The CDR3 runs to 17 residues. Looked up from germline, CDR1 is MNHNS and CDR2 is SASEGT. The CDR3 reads CASSEPTDRASTDTQYF. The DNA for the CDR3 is TGTGCCAGCAGTGAACCCACGGACAGAGCAAGCACAGATACGCAGTATTTT.

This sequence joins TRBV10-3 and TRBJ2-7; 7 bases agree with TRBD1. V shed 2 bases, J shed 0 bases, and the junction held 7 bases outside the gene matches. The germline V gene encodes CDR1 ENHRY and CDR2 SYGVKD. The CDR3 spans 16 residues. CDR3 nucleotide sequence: TGTGCCATCAGTGAGCCCTACAGGGGAAGCTCCTACGAGCAGTACTTC. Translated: CAISEPYRGSSYEQYF.

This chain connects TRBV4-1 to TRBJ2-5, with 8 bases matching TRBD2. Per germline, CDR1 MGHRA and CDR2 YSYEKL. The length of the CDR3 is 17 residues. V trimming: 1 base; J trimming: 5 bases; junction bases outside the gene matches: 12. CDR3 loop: CASSQVKGSGVGETQYF. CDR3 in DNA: TGCGCCAGCAGCCAAGTTAAGGGTAGCGGGGTCGGGGAGACCCAGTACTTC.

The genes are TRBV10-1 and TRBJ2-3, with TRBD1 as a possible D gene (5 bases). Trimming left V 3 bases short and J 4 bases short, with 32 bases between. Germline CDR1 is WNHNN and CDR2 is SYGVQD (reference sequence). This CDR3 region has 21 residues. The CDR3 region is CASSDSGHRKPLEARADTQYF. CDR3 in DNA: TGCGCCAGCAGTGATTCAGGACACAGAAAACCTCTAGAGGCTCGAGCAGATACGCAGTATTTT.

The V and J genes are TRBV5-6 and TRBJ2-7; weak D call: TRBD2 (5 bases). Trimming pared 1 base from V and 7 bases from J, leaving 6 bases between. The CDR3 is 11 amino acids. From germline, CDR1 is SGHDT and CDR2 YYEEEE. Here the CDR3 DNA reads TGTGCCAGCAGCTTGCCGGGGGAGCAGTACTTC. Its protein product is CASSLPGEQYF.

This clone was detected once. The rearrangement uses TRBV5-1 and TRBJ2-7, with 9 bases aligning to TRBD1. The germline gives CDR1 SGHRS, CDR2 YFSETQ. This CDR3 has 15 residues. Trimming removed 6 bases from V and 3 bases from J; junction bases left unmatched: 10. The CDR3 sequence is CASTQFTGGLYEQYF. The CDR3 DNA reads TGCGCCAGCACTCAATTTACAGGGGGCCTCTACGAGCAGTACTTC.

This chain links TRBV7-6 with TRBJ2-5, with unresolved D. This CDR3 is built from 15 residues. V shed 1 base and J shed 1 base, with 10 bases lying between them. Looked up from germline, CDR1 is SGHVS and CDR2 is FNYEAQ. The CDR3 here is CASSLDPIVQETQYF. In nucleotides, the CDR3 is TGTGCCAGCAGCTTAGATCCCATAGTCCAAGAGACCCAGTACTTC.

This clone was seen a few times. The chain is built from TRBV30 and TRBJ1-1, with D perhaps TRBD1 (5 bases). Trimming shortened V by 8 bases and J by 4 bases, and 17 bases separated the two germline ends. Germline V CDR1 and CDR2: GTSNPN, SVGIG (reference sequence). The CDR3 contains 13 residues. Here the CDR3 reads CAGTGFFVTEAFF. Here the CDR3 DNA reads TGTGCCGGGACGGGGTTTTTCGTCACTGAAGCTTTCTTT.

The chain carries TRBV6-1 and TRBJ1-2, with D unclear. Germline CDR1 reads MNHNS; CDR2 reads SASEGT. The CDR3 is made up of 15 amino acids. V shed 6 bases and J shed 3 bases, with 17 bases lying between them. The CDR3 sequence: CASSDDGAPHYGYTF. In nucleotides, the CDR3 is TGTGCCAGCAGCGATGACGGAGCTCCCCACTATGGCTACACCTTC.

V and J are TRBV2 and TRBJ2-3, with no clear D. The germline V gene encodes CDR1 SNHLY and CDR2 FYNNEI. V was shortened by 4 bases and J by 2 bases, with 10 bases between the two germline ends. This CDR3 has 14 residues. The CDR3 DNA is TGTGCCAGCAGTGTAAACTCTGCCACAGATACGCAGTATTTT. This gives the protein CASSVNSATDTQYF.

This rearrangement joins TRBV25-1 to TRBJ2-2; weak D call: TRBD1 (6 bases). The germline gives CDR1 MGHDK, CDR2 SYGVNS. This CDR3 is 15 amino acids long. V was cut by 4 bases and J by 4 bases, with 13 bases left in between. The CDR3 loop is CASSANTGSTGELFF. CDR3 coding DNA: TGTGCCAGCAGTGCAAACACAGGGTCCACCGGGGAGCTGTTTTTT.

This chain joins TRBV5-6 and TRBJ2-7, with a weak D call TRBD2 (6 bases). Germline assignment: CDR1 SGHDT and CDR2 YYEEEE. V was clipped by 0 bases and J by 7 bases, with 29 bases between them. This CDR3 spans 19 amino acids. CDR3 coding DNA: TGTGCCAGCAGCTTGGCAGGGTTCTTCCTACCTCGGGAGTACCAGGAGCAGTACTTC. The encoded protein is CASSLAGFFLPREYQEQYF.

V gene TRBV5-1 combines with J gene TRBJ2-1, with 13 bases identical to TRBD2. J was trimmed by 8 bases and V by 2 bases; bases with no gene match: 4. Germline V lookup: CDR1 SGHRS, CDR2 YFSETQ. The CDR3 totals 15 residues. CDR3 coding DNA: TGCGCCAGCAGCTTACTAGCGGGAGGGCCCGATGAGCAGTTCTTC. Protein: CASSLLAGGPDEQFF.

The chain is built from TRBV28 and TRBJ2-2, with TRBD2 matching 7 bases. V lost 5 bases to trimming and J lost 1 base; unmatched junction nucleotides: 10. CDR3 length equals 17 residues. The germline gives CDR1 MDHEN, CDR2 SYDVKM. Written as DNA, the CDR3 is TGTGCCAGCAGTCCTCCTCGGAGCGGGAAGAACACCGGGGAGCTGTTTTTT. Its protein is CASSPPRSGKNTGELFF.

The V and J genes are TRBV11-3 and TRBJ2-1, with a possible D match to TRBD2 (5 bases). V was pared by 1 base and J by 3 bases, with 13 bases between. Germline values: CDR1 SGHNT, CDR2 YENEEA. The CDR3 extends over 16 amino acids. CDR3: CASSLGHRGSYNEQFF. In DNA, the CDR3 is TGTGCCAGCAGCTTAGGGCATCGGGGTAGCTACAATGAGCAGTTCTTC.

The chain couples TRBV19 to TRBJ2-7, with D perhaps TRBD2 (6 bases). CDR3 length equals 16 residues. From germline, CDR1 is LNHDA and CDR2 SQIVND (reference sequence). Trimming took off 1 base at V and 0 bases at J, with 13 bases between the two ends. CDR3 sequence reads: CASSIAGGYHSYEQYF. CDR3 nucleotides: TGTGCCAGTAGTATAGCTGGGGGGTACCACTCCTACGAGCAGTACTTC.

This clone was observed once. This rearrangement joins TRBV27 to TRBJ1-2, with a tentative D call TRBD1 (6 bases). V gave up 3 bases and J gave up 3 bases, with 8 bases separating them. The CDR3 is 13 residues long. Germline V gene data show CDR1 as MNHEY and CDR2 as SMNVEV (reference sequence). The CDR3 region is CASSLTGDYGYTF. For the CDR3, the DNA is TGTGCCAGCAGTTTGACAGGAGACTATGGCTACACCTTC.

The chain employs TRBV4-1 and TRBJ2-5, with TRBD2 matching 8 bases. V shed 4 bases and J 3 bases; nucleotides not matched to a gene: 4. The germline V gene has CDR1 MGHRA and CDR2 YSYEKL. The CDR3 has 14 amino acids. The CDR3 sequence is CASSLLAGEETQYF. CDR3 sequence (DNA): TGCGCCAGCAGCCTCCTAGCGGGCGAAGAGACCCAGTACTTC.